These 5 T cell receptor beta chains came from one sample sequenced in a study of T cells in Graves' hyperthyroidism and ophthalmopathy. What was amplified from RNA transcripts were TCR beta CDR3 regions. The TCR CDR3 was amplified in a first-round RT-PCR using the HTBI primer set. TCRdb analysed the multiplex PCR reads with MiXCR anew, one entry per CDR3 protein. The sample comprises fewer than 500,000 distinct CDR3 sequences, about 15% of which are singletons, and 20% rests with the top ten. Sequencing was performed on blood. These receptors came from a woman aged 30 to 39 with Graves' ophthalmopathy.

This clonotype has only a few counts. A much more abundant neighbour one base away suggests this may be a read error. Since the CDR3 does not end with the conserved phenylalanine or tryptophan, this likely comes from a read error. This chain links TRBV20-1 with TRBJ2-7; 7 nucleotides line up with TRBD2. J was trimmed by 1 base and V by 3 bases; bases with no gene match: 6. The CDR3 covers 14 residues. Germline assignment: CDR1 DFQATT and CDR2 SNEGSKA (reference sequence). The CDR3: CSASLRDYSYEQYS. CDR3 bases: TGCAGTGCTAGTCTTCGGGACTATTCCTACGAGCAGTACTCC.

There are many counts of this clonotype. V and J are TRBV28 and TRBJ2-2; D ambiguous. Trimming left V 3 bases short and J 0 bases short, with 8 bases between. The CDR3 loop spans 15 amino acids. The germline V gene has CDR1 MDHEN and CDR2 SYDVKM. The DNA of the CDR3 is TGTGCCAGCAGTTTGGGTGTTACGAACACCGGGGAGCTGTTTTTT. Encoded protein: CASSLGVTNTGELFF.

In regard to this clonotype: The junction departs from the called germline gene at one end, perhaps through a read error. The chain joins TRBV7-9 to TRBJ1-2; perhaps TRBD1 as D (5 bases). CDR3 length equals 15 residues. Germline V gene data show CDR1 as SEHNR and CDR2 as FQNEAQ (reference sequence). CDR3 DNA sequence: TGTGTCAGCAGCTCCCCCAGGGCACCTAACTATGGCTACACCTTC. Translation gives CVSSSPRAPNYGYTF.

This clonotype was detected ten times or more. The rearrangement links TRBV12-5 to TRBJ2-3; D unresolved. This CDR3 has 17 amino acids. Germline V lookup: CDR1 LGHNT, CDR2 FRNRAP. The V and J ends lost 0 bases and 0 bases respectively, with 13 bases between them. CDR3 amino acids: CASGLVGKHPSTDTQYF. The DNA of the CDR3 is TGTGCTAGTGGTTTGGTAGGGAAGCATCCTAGCACAGATACGCAGTATTTT.

This clonotype was observed at least ten times. The rearrangement joins TRBV9 to TRBJ2-2; D assignment may be TRBD1 or TRBD2 (5 bases each). The CDR3 runs 17 residues. Germline lookup yields CDR1 SGDLS and CDR2 YYNGEE. Trimming left V 4 bases short and J 0 bases short, with 16 bases between. CDR3 amino acids: CASSRKGSSSNTGELFF. The CDR3 DNA sequence: TGTGCCAGCAGCAGAAAGGGGAGTAGTTCGAACACCGGGGAGCTGTTTTTT.